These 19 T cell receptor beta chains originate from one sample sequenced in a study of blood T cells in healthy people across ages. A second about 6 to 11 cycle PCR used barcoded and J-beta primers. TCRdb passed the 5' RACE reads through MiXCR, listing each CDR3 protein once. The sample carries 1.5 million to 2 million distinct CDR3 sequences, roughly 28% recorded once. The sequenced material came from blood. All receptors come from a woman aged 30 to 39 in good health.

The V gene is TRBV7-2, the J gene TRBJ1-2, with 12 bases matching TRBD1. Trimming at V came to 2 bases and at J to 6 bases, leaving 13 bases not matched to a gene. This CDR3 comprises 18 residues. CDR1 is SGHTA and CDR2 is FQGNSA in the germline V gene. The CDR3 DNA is TGTGCCAGCAGCTTATACCGGGACAGGGGGCGCCGGGAAGATGGCTACACCTTC. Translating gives CASSLYRDRGRREDGYTF.

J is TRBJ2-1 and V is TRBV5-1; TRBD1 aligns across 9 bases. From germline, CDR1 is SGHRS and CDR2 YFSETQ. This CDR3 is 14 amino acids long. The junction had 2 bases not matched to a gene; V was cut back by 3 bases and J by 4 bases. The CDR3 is CASSWGQGYNEQFF. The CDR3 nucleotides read TGCGCCAGCAGCTGGGGACAGGGTTACAATGAGCAGTTCTTC.

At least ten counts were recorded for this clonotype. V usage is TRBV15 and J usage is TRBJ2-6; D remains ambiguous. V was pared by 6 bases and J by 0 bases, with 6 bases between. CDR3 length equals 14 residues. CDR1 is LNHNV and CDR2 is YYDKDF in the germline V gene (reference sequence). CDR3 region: CATSSGSGANVLTF. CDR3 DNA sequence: TGTGCCACCAGTTCAGGCTCTGGGGCCAACGTCCTGACTTTC.

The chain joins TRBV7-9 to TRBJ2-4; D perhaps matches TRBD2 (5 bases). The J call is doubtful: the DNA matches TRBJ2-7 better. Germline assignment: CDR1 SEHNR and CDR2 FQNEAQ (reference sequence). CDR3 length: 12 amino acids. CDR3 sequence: CANADGEGEQYF. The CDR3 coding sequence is TGTGCCAACGCGGACGGTGAGGGCGAGCAGTACTTC.

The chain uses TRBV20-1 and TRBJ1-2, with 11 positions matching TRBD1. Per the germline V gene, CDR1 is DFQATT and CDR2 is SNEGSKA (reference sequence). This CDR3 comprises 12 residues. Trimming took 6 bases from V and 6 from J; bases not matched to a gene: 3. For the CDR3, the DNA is TGCAGTGCGGACAGGGGGCCGGATGGCTACACCTTC. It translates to CSADRGPDGYTF.

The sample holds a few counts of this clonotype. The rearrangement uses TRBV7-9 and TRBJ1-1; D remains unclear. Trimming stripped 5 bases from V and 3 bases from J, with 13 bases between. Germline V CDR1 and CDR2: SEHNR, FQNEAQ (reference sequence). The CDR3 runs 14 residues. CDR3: CASSPGGVYTEAFF. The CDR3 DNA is TGTGCCAGCAGCCCAGGCGGGGTATACACTGAAGCTTTCTTT. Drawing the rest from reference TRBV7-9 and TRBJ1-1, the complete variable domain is DTGVSQNPRHKITKRGQNVTFRCDPISEHNRLYWYRQTLGQGPEFLTYFQNEAQLEKSRLLSDRFSAERPKGSFSTLEIQRTEQGDSAMYLCASSPGGVYTEAFFGQGTRLTVV.

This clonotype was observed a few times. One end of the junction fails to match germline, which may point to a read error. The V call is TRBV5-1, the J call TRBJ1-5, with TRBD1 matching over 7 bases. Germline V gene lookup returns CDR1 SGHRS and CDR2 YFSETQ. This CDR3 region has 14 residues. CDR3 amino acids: CASSSGTEDQPQHF. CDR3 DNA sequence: TGCGCCAGTAGCTCCGGGACAGAGGATCAGCCCCAGCATTTT.

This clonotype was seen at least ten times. The CDR3 region has the DNA TGTGCCAGCAGCTCGTCTAGCACTAGCAGCGAGCAGTACTTC. Translation gives CASSSSSTSSEQYF. V gene TRBV5-5 combines with J gene TRBJ2-7; maybe TRBD2 (6 bases). This CDR3 spans 14 amino acids. Between the trimmed V and J ends, which lost 3 bases and 6 bases, there was a span of 16 bases. Germline lookup yields CDR1 SGHKS and CDR2 YYEKEE (reference sequence).

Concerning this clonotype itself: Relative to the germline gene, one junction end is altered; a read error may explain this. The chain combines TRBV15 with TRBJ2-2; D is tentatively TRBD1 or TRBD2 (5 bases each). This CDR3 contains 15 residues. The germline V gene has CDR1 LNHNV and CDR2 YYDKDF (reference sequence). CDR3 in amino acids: CATSSGYRNTGERFF. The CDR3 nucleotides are TGTGCCACCAGCAGTGGGTACAGGAACACCGGGGAGCGGTTTTTT. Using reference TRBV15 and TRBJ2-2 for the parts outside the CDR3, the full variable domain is DAMVIQNPRYQVTQFGKPVTLSCSQTLNHNVMYWYQQKSSQAPKLLFHYYDKDFNNEADTPDNFQSRRPNTSFCFLDIRSPGLGDTAMYLCATSSGYRNTGERFFGEGSRLTVL.

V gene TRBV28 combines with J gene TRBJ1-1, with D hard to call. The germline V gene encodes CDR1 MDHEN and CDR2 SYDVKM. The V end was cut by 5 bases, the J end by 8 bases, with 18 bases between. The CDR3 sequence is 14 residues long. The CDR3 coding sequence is TGTGCCAGCAGTGACTCGGGCCGCCTCGGAGAAGCTTTCTTT. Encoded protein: CASSDSGRLGEAFF.

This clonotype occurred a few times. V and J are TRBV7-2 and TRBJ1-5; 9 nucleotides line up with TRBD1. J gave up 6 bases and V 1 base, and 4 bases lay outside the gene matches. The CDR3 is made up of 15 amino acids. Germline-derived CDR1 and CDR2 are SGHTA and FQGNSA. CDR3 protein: CASSLVDRGSQPQHF. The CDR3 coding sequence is TGTGCCAGCAGCTTAGTGGACAGGGGAAGTCAGCCCCAGCATTTT.

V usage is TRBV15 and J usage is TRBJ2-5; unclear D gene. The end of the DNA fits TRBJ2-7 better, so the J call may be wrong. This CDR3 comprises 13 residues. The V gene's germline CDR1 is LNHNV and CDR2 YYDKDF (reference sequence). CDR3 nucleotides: TGTGCCACCAGTGGCAGGTCTCTGGGCGAGCAGTACTTC. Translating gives CATSGRSLGEQYF.

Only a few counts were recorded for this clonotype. For the CDR3, the DNA is TGTGCCAGCAGCCCCGTACAGGGGGGTTACACAGATACGCAGTATTTT. It specifies CASSPVQGGYTDTQYF. The chain uses TRBV7-6 and TRBJ2-3; 8 nucleotides match TRBD1. Trimming cost V 5 bases and J 2 bases; bases outside gene matches: 9. Germline V gene lookup returns CDR1 SGHVS and CDR2 FNYEAQ. The CDR3 has 16 residues.

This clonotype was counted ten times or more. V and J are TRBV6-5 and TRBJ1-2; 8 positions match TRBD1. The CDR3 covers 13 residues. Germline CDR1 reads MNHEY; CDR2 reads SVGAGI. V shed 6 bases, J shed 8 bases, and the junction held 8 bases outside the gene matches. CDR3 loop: CASRNQGALGYTF. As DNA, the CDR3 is TGTGCCAGCAGAAACCAGGGGGCGCTCGGCTACACCTTC.

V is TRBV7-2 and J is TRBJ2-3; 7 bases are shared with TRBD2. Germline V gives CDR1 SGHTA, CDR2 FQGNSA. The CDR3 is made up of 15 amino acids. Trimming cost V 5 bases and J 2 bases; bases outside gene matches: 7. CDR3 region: CASSLGTTYTDTQYF. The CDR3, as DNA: TGTGCCAGCAGCCTCGGGACTACCTACACAGATACGCAGTATTTT. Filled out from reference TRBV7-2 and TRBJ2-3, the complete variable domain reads GAGVSQSPSNKVTEKGKDVELRCDPISGHTALYWYRQSLGQGLEFLIYFQGNSAPDKSGLPSDRFSAERTGGSVSTLTIQRTQQEDSAVYLCASSLGTTYTDTQYFGPGTRLTVL.

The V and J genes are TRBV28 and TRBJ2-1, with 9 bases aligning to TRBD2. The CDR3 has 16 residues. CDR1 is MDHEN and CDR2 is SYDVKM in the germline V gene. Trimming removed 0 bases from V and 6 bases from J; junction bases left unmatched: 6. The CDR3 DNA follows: TGTGCCAGCAGTTTATGGGGCGAGCGGGGGGTCAATGAGCAGTTCTTC. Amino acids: CASSLWGERGVNEQFF. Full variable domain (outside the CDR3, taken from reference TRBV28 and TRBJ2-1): DVKVTQSSRYLVKRTGEKVFLECVQDMDHENMFWYRQDPGLGLRLIYFSYDVKMKEKGDIPEGYSVSREKKERFSLILESASTNQTSMYLCASSLWGERGVNEQFFGPGTRLTVL.

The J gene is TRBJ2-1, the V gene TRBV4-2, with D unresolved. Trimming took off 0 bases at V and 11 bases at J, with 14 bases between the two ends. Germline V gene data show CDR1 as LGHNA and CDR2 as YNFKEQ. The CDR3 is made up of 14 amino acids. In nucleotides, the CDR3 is TGTGCCAGCAGCCAAGATTTCCCGCTCGGAAAGCAGTTCTTC. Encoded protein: CASSQDFPLGKQFF.

CDR3 protein: CASSFGTGGVDEQYF. CDR3 sequence (DNA): TGCGCCAGCAGCTTCGGGACAGGGGGCGTGGACGAGCAGTACTTC. V and J are TRBV5-1 and TRBJ2-7, with TRBD1 matching over 12 bases. Unmatched junction bases numbered 5, after V lost 2 bases and J lost 5 bases. The CDR3 length is 15 residues. Germline loops: CDR1 SGHRS, CDR2 YFSETQ.

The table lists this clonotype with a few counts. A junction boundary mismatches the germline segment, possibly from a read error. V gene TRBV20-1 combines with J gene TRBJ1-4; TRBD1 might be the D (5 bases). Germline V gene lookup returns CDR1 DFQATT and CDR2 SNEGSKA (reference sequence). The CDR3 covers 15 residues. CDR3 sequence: CNATRGGSTNEKLFF. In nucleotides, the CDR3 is TGCAATGCTACTAGGGGAGGTTCAACTAATGAAAAACTGTTTTTT.